These 22 T cell receptor beta chains were all obtained from the same sample, sequenced in a study of T cells in women clearing cervical HPV infection. Only in-frame clones appear in the TCRdb table, and some are missing; sequencing was by immunoSEQ multiplex PCR. The sample's table shows about 17,000 clones. Sequencing was done on a sample of blood buffy coat. Receptors were obtained from a woman aged 18 to 69 with a cervical HPV16 infection that either progressed to CIN3+ or cleared (not recorded which).

Concerning this clone itself: The read finishes 3 residues shy of the CDR3 end, and the germline J gene is used to complete it. The chain is built from TRBV19 and TRBJ1-2; 10 bases are shared with TRBD1. The germline V gene encodes CDR1 LNHDA and CDR2 SQIVND (reference sequence). After removal of 5 bases from V and 4 bases from J, the junction contained 13 bases not matched to a gene. The CDR3 is made up of 17 amino acids. The CDR3 here is CASSAGTGDTLIYGYTF. The covered CDR3 bases are TGTGCCAGTAGTGCCGGGACAGGGGATACCCTAATCTATGGC.

Comment on this clone: The sequence runs out 3 residues before the end of the CDR3; the remainder is reconstructed from the germline J gene. The rearrangement joins TRBV19 to TRBJ2-7; 11 positions agree with TRBD2. Germline V gives CDR1 LNHDA, CDR2 SQIVND (reference sequence). Germline trimming cut 5 bases from V and 3 bases from J; bases unmatched to any gene: 6. This CDR3 is built from 15 residues. The CDR3 sequence is CASSVSSGGFYEQYF. CDR3 bases read: TGTGCCAGTAGTGTCTCTAGCGGGGGGTTCTACGAG.

In the case of this clone: The read terminates 3 residues before the CDR3 end, so the remaining end is supplied by the germline J gene. This chain joins TRBV5-1 and TRBJ2-1; TRBD1 matches 7 bases. This CDR3 has 13 amino acids. V gave up 4 bases and J gave up 7 bases; unmatched junction bases: 5. Germline V gene lookup returns CDR1 SGHRS and CDR2 YFSETQ. The part of the CDR3 DNA that was read is TGCGCCAGCAGCGTGGGACAGAGAAATGAG. It specifies CASSVGQRNE. The full CDR3 protein is CASSVGQRNEQFF.

About this clone: Read sequence stops 3 residues before the CDR3 end, and the germline J gene provides the missing end. This rearrangement joins TRBV20-1 to TRBJ2-3; D perhaps matches TRBD2 (6 bases). The CDR3 loop spans 15 amino acids. V gave up 6 bases and J gave up 0 bases, with 16 bases separating them. Germline-derived CDR1 and CDR2 are DFQATT and SNEGSKA (reference sequence). The CDR3 reads CSARGGGDSTDTQYF. The sequenced part of the CDR3 DNA is TGCAGTGCCCGAGGTGGCGGGGATAGCACAGATACG.

Worth noting for this clone: The read ends 3 residues early relative to the CDR3; the germline J gene fills the gap. The V and J genes are TRBV19 and TRBJ1-1; 7 positions agree with TRBD1. The germline CDR1 and CDR2 sequences are LNHDA and SQIVND (reference sequence). CDR3 size: 14 residues. The V gene end was trimmed by 5 bases and the J gene end by 6 bases; junction bases not matched to a gene: 9. The CDR3 here is CASSPLQGVAEAFF. The DNA read from the CDR3 is TGTGCCAGTAGTCCACTCCAGGGGGTAGCTGAA.

A note on this clone: The read ends 3 residues shy of where the CDR3 ends; the end is completed using the germline J gene. The chain carries TRBV15 and TRBJ2-7; 8 nucleotides agree with TRBD1. Germline assignment: CDR1 LNHNV and CDR2 YYDKDF (reference sequence). V lost 0 bases to trimming and J lost 3 bases; unmatched junction nucleotides: 4. This CDR3 has 15 amino acids. CDR3 DNA (partial): TGTGCCACCAGCAGAGAGGGACAGGAGGGCTACGAG. It specifies CATSREGQEGYE. The full CDR3 sequence reads CATSREGQEGYEQYF.

Turning to this clone: The CDR3 end is not reached by the read, which stops 3 residues before it; the germline J gene fills it in. The chain links TRBV7-9 to TRBJ2-7; 7 nucleotides line up with TRBD2. From germline, CDR1 is SEHNR and CDR2 FQNEAQ (reference sequence). CDR3 length: 14 residues. With 3 bases clipped from V and 2 bases from J, the junction kept 4 bases outside the gene matches. The part of the CDR3 DNA that was read is TGTGCCAGCAGCTTCAGCGGGGAGGCCTACGAG. Its protein is CASSFSGEAYE. The full CDR3 is CASSFSGEAYEQYF.

Details on this clone: Read coverage stops 3 residues before the CDR3 terminus; the germline J gene supplies the remainder. The V call is TRBV2, the J call TRBJ1-4; D is unclear. Germline values: CDR1 SNHLY, CDR2 FYNNEI. This CDR3 contains 13 residues. The V gene lost 6 bases and the J gene lost 2 bases, with 7 bases spanning the gap. The CDR3 DNA, read in part, is TGTGCCAGCAGATCAGATACTAATGAAAAA. It yields the protein CASRSDTNEK. The whole CDR3 is CASRSDTNEKLFF.

The part of the CDR3 DNA that was read is TGTGCCAGCAGGGAAGAGGGGGGCACAGATACG. Protein sequence: CASREEGGTDT. The entire CDR3 protein is CASREEGGTDTQYF. The V and J genes are TRBV7-8 and TRBJ2-3, with a weak D call TRBD1 (6 bases). The read comes to an end 3 residues before the CDR3 does, leaving the germline J gene to fill in the end. Germline V CDR1 and CDR2: SGHVS, FQNEAQ. The CDR3 totals 14 residues. The V gene lost 6 bases and the J gene lost 1 base, with 11 bases spanning the gap.

Comment on this clone: Sequencing ends 3 residues short of the CDR3 end; the germline J gene provides the rest. V is TRBV18 and J is TRBJ1-1; D not certain. The germline gives CDR1 KGHSH, CDR2 LQKENI. The CDR3 totals 14 residues. Trimming took off 5 bases at V and 0 bases at J, with 10 bases between the two ends. The DNA read from the CDR3 is TGTGCCAGCTCATCGGGTCAAATGAACACTGAA. It specifies CASSSGQMNTE. The whole CDR3 is CASSSGQMNTEAFF.

Note on this clone: Read sequence stops 3 residues before the CDR3 end, and the germline J gene provides the missing end. The genes are TRBV30 and TRBJ1-6, with D unclear. This CDR3 contains 13 residues. The ends were cut back, 1 base at V and 5 bases at J, with 6 bases in the middle. Germline V gene lookup returns CDR1 GTSNPN and CDR2 SVGIG (reference sequence). Incomplete CDR3 DNA: TGTGCCTGGAGTGGGCAGAATAATTCACCC. Its protein product is CAWSGQNNSP. The CDR3 in full is CAWSGQNNSPLHF.

As concerns this clone: The read gets to within 3 residues of the CDR3 end, and the germline J gene fills in the rest. The chain uses TRBV29-1 and TRBJ2-7; maybe TRBD2 (7 bases). V lost 3 bases and J 4 bases, leaving 16 bases between the germline ends. The CDR3 totals 14 residues. CDR1 SQVTM and CDR2 ANQGSEA come from the germline V gene. CDR3 DNA (partial): TGCAGCGTTGAGTGGGGGCGGGGGTCGTACGAG. Protein: CSVEWGRGSYE. The CDR3 reads in full as CSVEWGRGSYEQYF.

With respect to this clone: With the read ending 3 residues before the CDR3 end, the germline J gene is used to fill in that end. The V and J genes are TRBV19 and TRBJ1-2, with TRBD1 matching over 10 bases. This CDR3 comprises 15 residues. Trimming at V came to 3 bases and at J to 6 bases, leaving 7 bases not matched to a gene. CDR1 and CDR2 from the germline V gene are LNHDA and SQIVND (reference sequence). The CDR3 loop reads CASSIFRDRGDGYTF. The covered CDR3 bases are TGTGCCAGTAGTATCTTCCGGGACAGGGGTGATGGC.

Comment on this clone: The read is 3 residues too short to cover the CDR3 end, so that end is filled in from the germline J gene. V and J are TRBV5-1 and TRBJ2-1, with 11 bases aligning to TRBD2. This CDR3 contains 15 residues. From germline, CDR1 is SGHRS and CDR2 YFSETQ. Trimming removed 3 bases from V and 6 bases from J; junction bases left unmatched: 5. CDR3 DNA (partial): TGCGCCAGCAGCTCCGGGACTAGCGGCGGCAATGAG. Protein product: CASSSGTSGGNE. The complete CDR3 reads CASSSGTSGGNEQFF. Based on the CDR3 plus reference TRBV5-1 and TRBJ2-1, the full variable domain is KAGVTQTPRYLIKTRGQQVTLSCSPISGHRSVSWYQQTPGQGLQFLFEYFSETQRNKGNFPGRFSGRQFSNSRSEMNVSTLELGDSALYLCASSSGTSGGNEQFFGPGTRLTVL.

On this clone itself: The CDR3 end falls 3 residues outside the read, so it is completed with the germline J gene. The chain couples TRBV2 to TRBJ2-1, with 10 bases fitting TRBD1. CDR1 is SNHLY, CDR2 FYNNEI, per germline. Trimming took 4 bases from V and 9 from J; bases not matched to a gene: 6. The CDR3 totals 14 residues. CDR3 sequence: CASSVRQGAGEQFF. The CDR3 DNA, read in part, is TGTGCCAGCAGTGTGCGACAGGGGGCCGGTGAG.

Concerning this clone: The missing CDR3 end, 3 residues past where the read stops, is filled in from the germline J gene. The chain links TRBV4-1 to TRBJ1-2, with 10 bases matching TRBD1. The junction had 4 bases not matched to a gene; V was cut back by 0 bases and J by 0 bases. CDR3 length equals 17 residues. The germline V gene encodes CDR1 MGHRA and CDR2 YSYEKL. Here the CDR3 reads CASSQERDRGPNYGYTF. Partial CDR3 DNA: TGCGCCAGCAGCCAAGAGAGGGACAGGGGCCCTAACTATGGC.

About this clone itself: From the germline J gene comes the end of the CDR3, since the read stops 3 residues before it. The chain links TRBV6-2 or TRBV6-3 to TRBJ1-5; 7 nucleotides align to TRBD1. CDR3 size: 15 residues. With V trimmed by 6 bases and J by 1 base, 6 bases remained unmatched. From germline, CDR1 is MNHEY and CDR2 SVGEGT. CDR3 bases read: TGTGCCAGCAGCCCAGGGGGAGGGAGCAATCAGCCC. This sequence encodes CASSPGGGSNQP. The whole CDR3 protein is CASSPGGGSNQPQHF.

Incomplete CDR3 DNA: TGTGCCAGCAGCTTCCCTGAGGGCCACGAG. Translating it yields CASSFPEGHE. The entire CDR3 sequence reads CASSFPEGHEQYF. The genes are TRBV7-9 and TRBJ2-7; the D gene is possibly TRBD2 (5 bases). The CDR3 end is not reached by the read, which stops 3 residues before it; the germline J gene fills it in. The CDR3 runs 13 residues. The germline V and J ends were trimmed by 3 bases and 5 bases, with 11 bases remaining between them. Germline CDR1 is SEHNR and CDR2 is FQNEAQ (reference sequence).

About this clone itself: The CDR3 end lies 3 residues beyond the end of the read and is filled in from the germline J gene. The V and J genes are TRBV29-1 and TRBJ2-3, with TRBD2 matching over 7 bases. In germline, CDR1 is SQVTM, CDR2 ANQGSEA. The CDR3 loop spans 13 amino acids. V gave up 2 bases and J gave up 1 base; unmatched junction bases: 0. The DNA read from the CDR3 is TGCAGCGTTGAACTAGCGGGCACAGATACG. It codes for CSVELAGTDT. The entire CDR3 sequence reads CSVELAGTDTQYF.

Notes on this clone: From the germline J gene comes the end of the CDR3, since the read stops 3 residues before it. V is TRBV10-2 and J is TRBJ2-2, with 8 bases fitting TRBD2. Trimming took 6 bases from V and 4 from J; bases not matched to a gene: 4. The CDR3 contains 14 residues. Germline V lookup: CDR1 WSHSY, CDR2 SAAADI. The sequenced CDR3 bases are TGCGCCAGCAGAGGACTAGCCGGCACCGGGGAG. Protein sequence: CASRGLAGTGE. The whole CDR3 protein reads CASRGLAGTGELFF.

The CDR3 protein is CSAPGQIEKDTQYF. The sequenced part of the CDR3 DNA is TGCAGTGCCCCAGGACAGATCGAAAAGGATACG. J is TRBJ2-3 and V is TRBV20-1; a possible D gene is TRBD1 (6 bases). The CDR3 end is not reached by the read, which stops 3 residues before it; the germline J gene fills it in. Germline V gene data show CDR1 as DFQATT and CDR2 as SNEGSKA (reference sequence). V was pared by 6 bases and J by 6 bases, with 19 bases between. The CDR3 is made up of 14 amino acids.

Remarks on this clone: The sequenced fragment ends 3 residues before the CDR3 boundary, so the rest is inferred from the germline J gene. The rearrangement joins TRBV2 to TRBJ2-5, with a possible D match to TRBD1 (5 bases). The CDR3 extends over 16 amino acids. Trimming stripped 7 bases from V and 3 bases from J, with 21 bases between. Germline lookup yields CDR1 SNHLY and CDR2 FYNNEI. The covered CDR3 bases are TGTGCCAGCAAGAGCACACCTTTAATCAGGGAAGAGACC. Protein: CASKSTPLIREET. The whole CDR3 protein reads CASKSTPLIREETQYF.